The 5 T cell receptor beta chains below come from one sample, sequenced in a study of immune cell composition in non-small cell lung cancer. The assay was immunoSEQ multiplex PCR, and TCRdb's table has in-frame clones only and misses some. Of a few thousand clones listed, 71% are singletons. The source material was lung tumor tissue. The receptors were gathered from a human donor with non-small cell lung cancer.

The V and J genes are TRBV28 and TRBJ2-3; TRBD1 aligns across 8 bases. This CDR3 has 14 residues. V lost 5 bases, J lost 3 bases, and 4 bases stayed unmatched. Germline assignment: CDR1 MDHEN and CDR2 SYDVKM. The CDR3 DNA follows: TGTGCCAGCAGTGCAGGACAGGGAACAGATACGCAGTATTTT. Translation gives CASSAGQGTDTQYF.

This chain connects TRBV7-9 to TRBJ2-5; tentative D call: TRBD1 (6 bases). The CDR3 is 15 amino acids. CDR1 SEHNR and CDR2 FQNEAQ come from the germline V gene (reference sequence). Trimming shortened V by 3 bases and J by 1 base, and 12 bases separated the two germline ends. The CDR3 loop reads CASSLGAETQETQYF. The CDR3 nucleotides are TGTGCCAGCAGCTTGGGGGCAGAAACCCAAGAGACCCAGTACTTC. The full variable domain, completed using reference TRBV7-9 and TRBJ2-5, is DTGVSQNPRHKITKRGQNVTFRCDPISEHNRLYWYRQTLGQGPEFLTYFQNEAQLEKSRLLSDRFSAERPKGSFSTLEIQRTEQGDSAMYLCASSLGAETQETQYFGPGTRLLVL.

This clone was recorded a few times. The rearrangement joins TRBV6-1 to TRBJ1-2; D unclear. CDR3 length: 12 residues. Deletions cut 9 bases from V and 3 bases from J, with 11 bases between. CDR1 is MNHNS, CDR2 SASEGT, per germline. CDR3 coding DNA: TGTGCCAGTCCCGGGGTTTACTATGGCTACACCTTC. Its translation: CASPGVYYGYTF.

The chain joins TRBV5-1 to TRBJ2-5; a weak D match, TRBD2 (5 bases). Germline V gene data show CDR1 as SGHRS and CDR2 as YFSETQ. The CDR3 loop spans 14 amino acids. Trimming pared 4 bases from V and 1 base from J, leaving 11 bases between. The CDR3 is CASSGLAPQETQYF. CDR3 sequence (DNA): TGCGCCAGCAGCGGGCTAGCCCCCCAAGAGACCCAGTACTTC.

The V call is TRBV30, the J call TRBJ2-7; 9 positions match TRBD1. The CDR3 is 13 residues long. Germline CDR1 and CDR2: GTSNPN and SVGIG (reference sequence). The V segment lost 2 bases and the J segment 3 bases; nucleotides outside the gene matches: 2. The CDR3 region is CAWSQTGGYEQYF. The CDR3 nucleotides read TGTGCCTGGAGTCAGACAGGGGGCTACGAGCAGTACTTC.